This T cell receptor beta chain was observed in a study of response to subunit inactivated influenza vaccine. Remarks on this clonotype: The antigen is unknown.

TCRdb independently ran MiXCR on the RT-PCR reads; one entry per CDR3 protein. The sample holds about 540,000 distinct CDR3 sequences, less than 25% seen once. Study observations and caveats: Each seasonal influenza vaccination recruits few new T cells, the authors suggested.

The V end was cut by 2 bases, the J end by 7 bases, with 11 bases between. Germline V gene lookup returns CDR1 MNHEY and CDR2 SVGAGI. The CDR3 totals 13 residues. These same records also appear under a second study, on T cells expressing NK-cell markers. That publication notes: TCR beta cDNA was made by 5'RACE template switching with UMIs. All TCR beta repertoires analysed originated from sorted CD3+CD56+NKG2C+, CD3+CD56+NKG2C- and CD3+CD56-NKG2C+ T cells. T cells sorted in several experiments were restricted to alpha-beta TCR T cells by an anti-gamma-delta TCR antibody.

This receptor was taken from a middle-aged man who received an inactivated influenza vaccine. The chain carries TRBV6-5 and TRBJ1-2; D uncertain. The sample in question was CD4+ T cells sorted from PBMCs, obtained 11 to 12 days after vaccination. DNA of the CDR3: TGTGCCAGCAGTTACAGGGAATCCGGTGGCTACACCTTC. Amino acids: CASSYRESGGYTF.